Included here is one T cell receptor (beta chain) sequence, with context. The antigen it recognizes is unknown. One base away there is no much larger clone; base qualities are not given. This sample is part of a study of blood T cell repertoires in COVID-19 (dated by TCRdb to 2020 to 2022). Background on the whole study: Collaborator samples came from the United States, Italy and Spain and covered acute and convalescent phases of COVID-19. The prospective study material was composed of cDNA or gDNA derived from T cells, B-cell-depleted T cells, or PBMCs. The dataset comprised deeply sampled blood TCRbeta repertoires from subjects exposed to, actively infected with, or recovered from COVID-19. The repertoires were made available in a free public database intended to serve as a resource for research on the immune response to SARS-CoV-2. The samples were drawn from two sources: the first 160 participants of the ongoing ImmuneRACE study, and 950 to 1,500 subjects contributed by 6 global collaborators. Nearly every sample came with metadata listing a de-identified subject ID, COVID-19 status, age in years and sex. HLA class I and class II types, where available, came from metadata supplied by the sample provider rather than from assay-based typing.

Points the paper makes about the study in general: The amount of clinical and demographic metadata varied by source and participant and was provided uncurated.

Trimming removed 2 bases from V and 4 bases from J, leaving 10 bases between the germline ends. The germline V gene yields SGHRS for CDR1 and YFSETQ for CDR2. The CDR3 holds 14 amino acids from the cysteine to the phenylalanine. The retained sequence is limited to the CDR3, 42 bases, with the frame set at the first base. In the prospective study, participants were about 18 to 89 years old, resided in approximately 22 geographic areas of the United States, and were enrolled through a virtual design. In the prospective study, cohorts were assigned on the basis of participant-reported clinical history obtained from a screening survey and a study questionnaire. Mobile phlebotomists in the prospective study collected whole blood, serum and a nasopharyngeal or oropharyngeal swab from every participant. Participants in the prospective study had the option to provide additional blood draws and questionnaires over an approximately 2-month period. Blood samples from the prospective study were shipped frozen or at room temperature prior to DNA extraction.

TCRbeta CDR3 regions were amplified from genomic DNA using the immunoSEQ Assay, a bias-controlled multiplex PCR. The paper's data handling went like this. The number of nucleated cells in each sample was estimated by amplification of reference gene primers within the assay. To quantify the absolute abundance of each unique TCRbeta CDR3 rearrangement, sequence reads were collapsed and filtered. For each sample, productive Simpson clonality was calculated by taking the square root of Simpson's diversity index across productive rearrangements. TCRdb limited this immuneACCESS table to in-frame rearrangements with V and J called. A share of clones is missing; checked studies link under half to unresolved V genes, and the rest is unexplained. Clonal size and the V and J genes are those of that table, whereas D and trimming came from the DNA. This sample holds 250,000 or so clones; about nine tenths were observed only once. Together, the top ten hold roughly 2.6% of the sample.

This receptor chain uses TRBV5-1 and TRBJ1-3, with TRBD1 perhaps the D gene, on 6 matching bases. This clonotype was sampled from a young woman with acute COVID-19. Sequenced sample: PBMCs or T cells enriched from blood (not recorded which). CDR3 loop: CASSLQGEGNTIYF. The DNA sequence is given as TGCGCCAGCAGCTTACAGGGTGAGGGAAACACCATATATTTT.